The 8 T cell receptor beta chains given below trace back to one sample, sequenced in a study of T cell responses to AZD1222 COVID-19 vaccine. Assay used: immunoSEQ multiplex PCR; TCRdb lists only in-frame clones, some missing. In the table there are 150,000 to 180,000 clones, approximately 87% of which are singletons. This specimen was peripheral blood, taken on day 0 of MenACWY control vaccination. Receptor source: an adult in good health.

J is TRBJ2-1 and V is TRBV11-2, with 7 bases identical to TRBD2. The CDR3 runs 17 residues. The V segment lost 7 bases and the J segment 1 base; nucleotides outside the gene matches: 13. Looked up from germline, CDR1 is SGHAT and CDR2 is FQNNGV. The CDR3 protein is CASTRYTARGSYNEQFF. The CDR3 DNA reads TGTGCCAGCACCAGATACACGGCGCGGGGGTCCTACAATGAGCAGTTCTTC.

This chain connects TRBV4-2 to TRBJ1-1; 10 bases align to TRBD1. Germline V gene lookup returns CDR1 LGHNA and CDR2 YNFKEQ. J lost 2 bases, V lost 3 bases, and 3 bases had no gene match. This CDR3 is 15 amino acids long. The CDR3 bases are TGTGCCAGCAGCCAGGCGACAGGGGGCAACACTGAAGCTTTCTTT. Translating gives CASSQATGGNTEAFF.

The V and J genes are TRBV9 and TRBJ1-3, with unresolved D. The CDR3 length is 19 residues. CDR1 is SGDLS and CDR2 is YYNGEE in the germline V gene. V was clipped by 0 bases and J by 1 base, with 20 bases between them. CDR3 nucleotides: TGTGCCAGCAGCGTAGGGGCAGGCGCCACCTCCGATTCTGGAAACACCATATATTTT. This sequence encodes CASSVGAGATSDSGNTIYF.

This CDR3 reads CASSQDHSWLTSGTHYEQYF. Here the CDR3 DNA reads TGTGCCAGCAGCCAAGATCATAGTTGGTTGACTAGCGGGACACACTACGAGCAGTACTTC. The chain combines TRBV3-1 (or the pseudogene TRBV3-2) with TRBJ2-7; 11 positions agree with TRBD2. Germline CDR1 and CDR2: LGHDT and YNNKEL (reference sequence). J gave up 3 bases and V 0 bases, and 16 bases lay outside the gene matches. The CDR3 consists of 20 residues.

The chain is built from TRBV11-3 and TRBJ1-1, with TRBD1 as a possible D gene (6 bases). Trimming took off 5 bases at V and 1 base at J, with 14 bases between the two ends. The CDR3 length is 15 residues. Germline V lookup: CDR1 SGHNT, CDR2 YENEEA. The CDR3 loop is CASSPPGGRNTEAFF. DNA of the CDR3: TGTGCCAGCAGCCCCCCCGGGGGCCGGAACACTGAAGCTTTCTTT.

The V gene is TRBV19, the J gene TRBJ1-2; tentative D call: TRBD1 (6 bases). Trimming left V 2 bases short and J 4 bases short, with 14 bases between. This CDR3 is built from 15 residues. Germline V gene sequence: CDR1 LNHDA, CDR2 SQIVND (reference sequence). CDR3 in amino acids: CASSIQGTSGYGYTF. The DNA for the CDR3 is TGTGCCAGTAGTATACAGGGGACCAGTGGCTATGGCTACACCTTC.

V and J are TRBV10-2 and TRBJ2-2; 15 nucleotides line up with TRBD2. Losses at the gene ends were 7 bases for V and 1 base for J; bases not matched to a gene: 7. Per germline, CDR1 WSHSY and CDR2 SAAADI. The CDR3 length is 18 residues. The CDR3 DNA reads TGCGCCAGCATCCTCGGGACTAGCGGGGGGTGGAACACCGGGGAGCTGTTTTTT. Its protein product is CASILGTSGGWNTGELFF.

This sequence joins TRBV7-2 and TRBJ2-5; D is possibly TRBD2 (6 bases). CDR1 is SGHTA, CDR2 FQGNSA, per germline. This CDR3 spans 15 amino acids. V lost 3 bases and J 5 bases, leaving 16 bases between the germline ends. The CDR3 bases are TGTGCCAGCAGCTTGCGGGACGCTCAATGGGAGACCCAGTACTTC. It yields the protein CASSLRDAQWETQYF. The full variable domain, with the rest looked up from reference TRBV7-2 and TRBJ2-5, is GAGVSQSPSNKVTEKGKDVELRCDPISGHTALYWYRQSLGQGLEFLIYFQGNSAPDKSGLPSDRFSAERTGGSVSTLTIQRTQQEDSAVYLCASSLRDAQWETQYFGPGTRLLVL.